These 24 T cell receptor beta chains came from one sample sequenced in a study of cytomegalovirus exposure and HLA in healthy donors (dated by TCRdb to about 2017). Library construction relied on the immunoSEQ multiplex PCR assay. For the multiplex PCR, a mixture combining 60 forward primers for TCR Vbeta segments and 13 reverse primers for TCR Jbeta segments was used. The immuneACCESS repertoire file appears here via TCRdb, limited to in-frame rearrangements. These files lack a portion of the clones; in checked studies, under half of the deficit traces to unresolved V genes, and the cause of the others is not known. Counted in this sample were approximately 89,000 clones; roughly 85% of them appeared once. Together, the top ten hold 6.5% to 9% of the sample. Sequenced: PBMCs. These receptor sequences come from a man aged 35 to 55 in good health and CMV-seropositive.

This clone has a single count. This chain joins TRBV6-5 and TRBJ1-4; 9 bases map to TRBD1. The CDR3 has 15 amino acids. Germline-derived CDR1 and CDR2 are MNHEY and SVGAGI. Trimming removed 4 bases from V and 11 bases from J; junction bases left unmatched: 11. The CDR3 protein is CASSFRTDRGSKLFF. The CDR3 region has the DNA TGTGCCAGCAGTTTCCGAACGGACAGGGGATCCAAACTGTTTTTT.

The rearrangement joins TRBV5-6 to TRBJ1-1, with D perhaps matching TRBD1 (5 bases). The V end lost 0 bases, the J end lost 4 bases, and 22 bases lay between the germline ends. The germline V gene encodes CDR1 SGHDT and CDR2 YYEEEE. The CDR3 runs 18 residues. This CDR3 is CASSLGGGRGRRATEAFF. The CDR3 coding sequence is TGTGCCAGCAGCTTGGGGGGAGGTAGGGGACGCCGGGCCACTGAAGCTTTCTTT.

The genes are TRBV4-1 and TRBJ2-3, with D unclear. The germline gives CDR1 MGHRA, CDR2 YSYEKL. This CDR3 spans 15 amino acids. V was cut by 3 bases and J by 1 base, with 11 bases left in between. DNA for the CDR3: TGCGCCAGCAGCCAGCAGGAAATGGGCACAGATACGCAGTATTTT. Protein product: CASSQQEMGTDTQYF.

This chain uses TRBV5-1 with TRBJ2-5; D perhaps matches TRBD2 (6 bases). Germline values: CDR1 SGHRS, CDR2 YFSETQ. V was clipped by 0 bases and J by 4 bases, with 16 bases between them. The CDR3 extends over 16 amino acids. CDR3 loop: CASSLVGRAGTETQYF. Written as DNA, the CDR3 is TGCGCCAGCAGCTTGGTAGGACGGGCGGGGACAGAGACCCAGTACTTC.

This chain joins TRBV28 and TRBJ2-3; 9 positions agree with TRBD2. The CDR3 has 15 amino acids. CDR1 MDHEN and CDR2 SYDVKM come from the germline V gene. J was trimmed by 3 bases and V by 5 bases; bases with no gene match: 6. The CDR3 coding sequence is TGTGCCAGCAGTCCTGTGGCGGGAGGGACAGATACGCAGTATTTT. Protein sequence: CASSPVAGGTDTQYF.

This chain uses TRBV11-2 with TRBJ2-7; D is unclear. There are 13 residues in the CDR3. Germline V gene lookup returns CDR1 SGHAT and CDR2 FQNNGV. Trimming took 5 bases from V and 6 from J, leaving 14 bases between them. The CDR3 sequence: CASSLREKLEQYF. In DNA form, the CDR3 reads TGTGCCAGCAGCCTTAGAGAGAAACTCGAGCAGTACTTC.

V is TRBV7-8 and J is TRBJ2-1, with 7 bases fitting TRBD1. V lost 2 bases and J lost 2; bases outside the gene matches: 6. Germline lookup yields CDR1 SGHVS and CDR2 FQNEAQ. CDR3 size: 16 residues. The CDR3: CASSLQGEFPYNEQFF. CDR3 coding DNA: TGTGCCAGCAGCTTACAGGGGGAGTTTCCCTACAATGAGCAGTTCTTC.

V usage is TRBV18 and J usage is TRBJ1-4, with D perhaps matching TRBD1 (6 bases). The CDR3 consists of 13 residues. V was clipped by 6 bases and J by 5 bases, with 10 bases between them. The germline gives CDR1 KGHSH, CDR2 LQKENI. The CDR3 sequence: CASSRDTNEKLFF. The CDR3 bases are TGTGCCAGCTCCCGGGACACAAATGAAAAACTGTTTTTT. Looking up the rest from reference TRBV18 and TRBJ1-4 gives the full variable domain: NAGVMQNPRHLVRRRGQEARLRCSPMKGHSHVYWYRQLPEEGLKFMVYLQKENIIDESGMPKERFSAEFPKEGPSILRIQQVVRGDSAAYFCASSRDTNEKLFFGSGTQLSVL.

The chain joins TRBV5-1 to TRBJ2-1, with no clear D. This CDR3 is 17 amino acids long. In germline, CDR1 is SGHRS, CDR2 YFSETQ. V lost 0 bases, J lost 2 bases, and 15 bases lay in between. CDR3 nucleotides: TGCGCCAGCAGCTTGGGTGTCTTACCACGCGCCTACAATGAGCAGTTCTTC. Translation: CASSLGVLPRAYNEQFF. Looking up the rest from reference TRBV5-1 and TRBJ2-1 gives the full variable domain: KAGVTQTPRYLIKTRGQQVTLSCSPISGHRSVSWYQQTPGQGLQFLFEYFSETQRNKGNFPGRFSGRQFSNSRSEMNVSTLELGDSALYLCASSLGVLPRAYNEQFFGPGTRLTVL.

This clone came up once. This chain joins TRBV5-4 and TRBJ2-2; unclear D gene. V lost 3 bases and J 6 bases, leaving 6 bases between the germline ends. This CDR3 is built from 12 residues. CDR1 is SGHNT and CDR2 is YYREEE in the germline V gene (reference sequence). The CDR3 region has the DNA TGTGCCAGCAGCTCGGGTTCCGGGGAGCTGTTTTTT. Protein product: CASSSGSGELFF.

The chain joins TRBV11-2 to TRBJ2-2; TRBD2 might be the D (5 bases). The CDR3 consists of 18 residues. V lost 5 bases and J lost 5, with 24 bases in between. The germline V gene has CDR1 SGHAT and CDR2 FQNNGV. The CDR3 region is CASSHVRWTGLWTGELFF. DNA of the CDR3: TGTGCCAGCAGCCATGTGAGATGGACTGGACTGTGGACCGGGGAGCTGTTTTTT.

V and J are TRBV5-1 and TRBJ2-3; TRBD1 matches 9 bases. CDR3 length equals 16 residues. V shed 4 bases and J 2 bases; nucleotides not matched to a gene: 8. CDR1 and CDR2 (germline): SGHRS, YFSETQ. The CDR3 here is CASSIRRDRDTDTQYF. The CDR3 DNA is TGCGCCAGCAGCATCCGCCGGGACAGGGACACAGATACGCAGTATTTT.

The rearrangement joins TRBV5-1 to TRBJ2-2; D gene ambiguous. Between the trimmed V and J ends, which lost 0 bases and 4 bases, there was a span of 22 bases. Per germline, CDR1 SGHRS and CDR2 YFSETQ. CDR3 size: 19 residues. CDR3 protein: CASSLASPAAQRVTGELFF. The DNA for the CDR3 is TGCGCCAGCAGCTTGGCCTCACCAGCAGCCCAACGGGTCACCGGGGAGCTGTTTTTT. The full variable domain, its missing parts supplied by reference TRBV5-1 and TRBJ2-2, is KAGVTQTPRYLIKTRGQQVTLSCSPISGHRSVSWYQQTPGQGLQFLFEYFSETQRNKGNFPGRFSGRQFSNSRSEMNVSTLELGDSALYLCASSLASPAAQRVTGELFFGEGSRLTVL.

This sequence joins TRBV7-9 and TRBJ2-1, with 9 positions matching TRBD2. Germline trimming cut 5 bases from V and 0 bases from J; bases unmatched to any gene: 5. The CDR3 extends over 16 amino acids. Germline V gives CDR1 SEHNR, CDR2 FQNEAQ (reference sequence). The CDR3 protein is CASSRTSASSYNEQFF. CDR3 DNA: TGTGCCAGCAGCCGGACTAGCGCGAGCTCCTACAATGAGCAGTTCTTC.

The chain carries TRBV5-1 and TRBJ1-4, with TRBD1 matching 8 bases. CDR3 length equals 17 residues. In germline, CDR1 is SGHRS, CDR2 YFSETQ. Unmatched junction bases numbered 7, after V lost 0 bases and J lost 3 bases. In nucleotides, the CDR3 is TGCGCCAGCAGCTTGGGGCACCGGGACAGGTCTAATGAAAAACTGTTTTTT. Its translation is CASSLGHRDRSNEKLFF. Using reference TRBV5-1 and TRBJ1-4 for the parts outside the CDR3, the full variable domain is KAGVTQTPRYLIKTRGQQVTLSCSPISGHRSVSWYQQTPGQGLQFLFEYFSETQRNKGNFPGRFSGRQFSNSRSEMNVSTLELGDSALYLCASSLGHRDRSNEKLFFGSGTQLSVL.

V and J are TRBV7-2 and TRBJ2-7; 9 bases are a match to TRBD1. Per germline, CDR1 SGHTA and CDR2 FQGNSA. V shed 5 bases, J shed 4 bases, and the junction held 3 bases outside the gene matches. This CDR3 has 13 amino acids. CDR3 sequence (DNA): TGTGCCAGCAGCGGACAGGGGTATTACGAGCAGTACTTC. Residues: CASSGQGYYEQYF.

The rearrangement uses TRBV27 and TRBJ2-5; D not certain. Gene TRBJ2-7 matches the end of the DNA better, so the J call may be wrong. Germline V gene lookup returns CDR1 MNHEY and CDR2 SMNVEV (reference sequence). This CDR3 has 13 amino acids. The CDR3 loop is CASRPNQIYEQYF. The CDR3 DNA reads TGTGCCAGCAGACCCAACCAAATCTACGAGCAGTACTTC.

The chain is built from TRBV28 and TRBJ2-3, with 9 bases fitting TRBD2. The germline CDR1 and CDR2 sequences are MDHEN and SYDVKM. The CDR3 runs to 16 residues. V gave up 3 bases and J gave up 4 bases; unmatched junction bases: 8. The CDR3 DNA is TGTGCCAGCAGTTTTATCGGGGCGGGAGGGCCAGATACGCAGTATTTT. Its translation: CASSFIGAGGPDTQYF.

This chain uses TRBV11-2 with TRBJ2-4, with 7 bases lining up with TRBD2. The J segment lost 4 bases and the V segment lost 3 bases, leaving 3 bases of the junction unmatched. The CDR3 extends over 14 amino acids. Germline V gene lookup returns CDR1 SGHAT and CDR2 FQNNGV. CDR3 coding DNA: TGTGCCAGCAGCTTTGCTAGCGGTAAAAACATTCAGTACTTC. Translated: CASSFASGKNIQYF. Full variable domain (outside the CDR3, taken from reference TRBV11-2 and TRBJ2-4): EAGVAQSPRYKIIEKRQSVAFWCNPISGHATLYWYQQILGQGPKLLIQFQNNGVVDDSQLPKDRFSAERLKGVDSTLKIQPAKLEDSAVYLCASSFASGKNIQYFGAGTRLSVL.

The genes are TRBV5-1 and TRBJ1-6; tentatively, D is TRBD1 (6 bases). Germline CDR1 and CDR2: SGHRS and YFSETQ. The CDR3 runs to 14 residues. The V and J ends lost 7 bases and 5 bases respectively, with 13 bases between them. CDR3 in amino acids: CASGEQGHNSPLHF. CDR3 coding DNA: TGCGCCAGCGGCGAACAGGGCCATAATTCACCCCTCCACTTT.

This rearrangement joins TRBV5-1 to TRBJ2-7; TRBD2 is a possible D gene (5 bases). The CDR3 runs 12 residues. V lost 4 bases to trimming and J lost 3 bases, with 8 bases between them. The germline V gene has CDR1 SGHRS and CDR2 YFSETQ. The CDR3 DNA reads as TGCGCCAGCAGCCGGGATTTCTACGAGCAGTACTTC. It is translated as CASSRDFYEQYF.

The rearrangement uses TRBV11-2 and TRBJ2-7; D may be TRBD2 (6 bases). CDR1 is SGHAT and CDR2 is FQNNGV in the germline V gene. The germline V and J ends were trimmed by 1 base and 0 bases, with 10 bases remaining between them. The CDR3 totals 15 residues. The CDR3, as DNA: TGTGCCAGCAGCTTAGGCCTAGCGTCCTCCTACGAGCAGTACTTC. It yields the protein CASSLGLASSYEQYF.

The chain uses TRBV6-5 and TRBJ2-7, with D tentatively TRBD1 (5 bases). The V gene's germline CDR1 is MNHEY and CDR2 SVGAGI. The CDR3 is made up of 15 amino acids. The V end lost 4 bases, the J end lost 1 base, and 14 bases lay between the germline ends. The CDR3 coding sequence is TGTGCCAGCAGTTCGACAGCCCAAAAGTCCTACGAGCAGTACTTC. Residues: CASSSTAQKSYEQYF.

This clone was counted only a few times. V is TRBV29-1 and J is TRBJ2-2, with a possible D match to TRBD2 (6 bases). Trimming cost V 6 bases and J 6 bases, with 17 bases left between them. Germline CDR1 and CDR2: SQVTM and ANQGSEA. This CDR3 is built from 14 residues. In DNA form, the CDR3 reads TGCAGCGTGTACCGGGACTCCGCTGCCGGGGAGCTGTTTTTT. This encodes CSVYRDSAAGELFF.